This entry lists 24 T cell receptor beta chains sequenced from one sample in a study of blood T cell repertoires in COVID-19. Here immunoSEQ multiplex PCR was the method, and the copy in TCRdb shows in-frame clones only, minus some. The sample yields about 82,000 clones, roughly 80% seen once. The sample comprised peripheral blood. These receptors all stem from a woman in her thirties or forties with active or convalescent COVID-19.

The V call is TRBV6-5, the J call TRBJ1-1; 7 nucleotides agree with TRBD1. The CDR3 covers 12 residues. CDR1 and CDR2 (germline): MNHEY, SVGAGI. V was pared by 5 bases and J by 7 bases, with 4 bases of the junction left unmatched. CDR3 sequence: CASSNRQGEAFF. The CDR3 DNA sequence: TGTGCCAGCAGTAACCGACAGGGTGAAGCTTTCTTT.

This rearrangement joins TRBV11-3 to TRBJ1-6, with 8 bases lining up with TRBD1. Germline V lookup: CDR1 SGHNT, CDR2 YENEEA. The CDR3 has 16 amino acids. V was clipped by 0 bases and J by 9 bases; unmatched bases: 7. CDR3 amino acids: CASSLDPGGLGSPLHF. CDR3 coding DNA: TGTGCCAGCAGCTTAGATCCAGGGGGCTTAGGTTCACCCCTCCACTTT. Variable domain in full (rest from reference TRBV11-3 and TRBJ1-6): EAGVVQSPRYKIIEKKQPVAFWCNPISGHNTLYWYLQNLGQGPELLIRYENEEAVDDSQLPKDRFSAERLKGVDSTLKIQPAELGDSAVYLCASSLDPGGLGSPLHFGNGTRLTVT.

V usage is TRBV9 and J usage is TRBJ1-6; 10 bases line up with TRBD1. The V and J ends lost 0 bases and 10 bases, in that order; junction bases with no gene match: 1. Looked up from germline, CDR1 is SGDLS and CDR2 is YYNGEE. The CDR3 spans 14 residues. The DNA for the CDR3 is TGTGCCAGCAGCGTAGGGGACAGGGGATCACCCCTCCACTTT. The encoded protein is CASSVGDRGSPLHF.

V usage is TRBV18 and J usage is TRBJ2-7; TRBD1 aligns across 9 bases. CDR3 length equals 12 residues. Germline V gene sequence: CDR1 KGHSH, CDR2 LQKENI. V lost 5 bases and J lost 4; bases outside the gene matches: 0. CDR3 protein: CASSGTGYEQYF. The DNA of the CDR3 is TGTGCCAGCTCAGGGACAGGGTACGAGCAGTACTTC.

The chain employs TRBV7-9 and TRBJ1-2; tentative D call: TRBD1 (6 bases). Germline V gene lookup returns CDR1 SEHNR and CDR2 FQNEAQ (reference sequence). The CDR3 sequence is 14 residues long. Trimming took 5 bases from V and 7 from J, leaving 17 bases between them. Here the CDR3 reads CASSPWGSDSGYTF. Here the CDR3 DNA reads TGTGCCAGCAGCCCCTGGGGTTCGGACAGTGGCTACACCTTC.

The rearrangement joins TRBV7-2 to TRBJ2-7; TRBD2 is a possible D gene (7 bases). CDR1 SGHTA and CDR2 FQGNSA come from the germline V gene. V was pared by 5 bases and J by 2 bases, with 16 bases between. This CDR3 has 15 residues. The CDR3 here is CASSPRGGGTYEQYF. As DNA, the CDR3 is TGTGCCAGCAGCCCCCGAGGGGGGGGGACCTACGAGCAGTACTTC.

This clone appeared once. J is TRBJ2-5 and V is TRBV15; TRBD2 aligns across 10 bases. Germline-derived CDR1 and CDR2 are LNHNV and YYDKDF (reference sequence). Trimming took 0 bases from V and 5 from J; bases not matched to a gene: 3. CDR3 size: 15 residues. CDR3 nucleotide sequence: TGTGCCACCAGCAGAGAGGGTAGCGGGAGGGAGACCCAGTACTTC. Translation gives CATSREGSGRETQYF.

This clone has a single count. V is TRBV4-3 and J is TRBJ2-1, with D maybe TRBD2 (5 bases). Germline CDR1 and CDR2: LGHNA and YSLEER. V shed 3 bases and J shed 9 bases, with 9 bases lying between them. The CDR3 spans 12 residues. CDR3 protein: CASSQSRGEQFF. The CDR3 nucleotides read TGCGCCAGCAGCCAGTCCCGGGGTGAGCAGTTCTTC.

The V and J genes are TRBV4-3 and TRBJ2-1; 8 bases align to TRBD1. After removal of 8 bases from V and 0 bases from J, the junction contained 6 bases not matched to a gene. Per the germline V gene, CDR1 is LGHNA and CDR2 is YSLEER. The CDR3 covers 15 residues. The CDR3 spells CASGRGLSSYNEQFF. The CDR3 DNA is TGCGCCAGCGGCAGGGGGCTTAGCTCCTACAATGAGCAGTTCTTC.

The chain joins TRBV6-5 to TRBJ1-1, with 10 bases aligning to TRBD1. J lost 4 bases, V lost 6 bases, and 5 bases had no gene match. The CDR3 is 14 residues long. CDR1 and CDR2 (germline): MNHEY, SVGAGI. In DNA form, the CDR3 reads TGTGCCAGCAGGACAGGGGGCGGAGGCACTGAAGCTTTCTTT. Translation: CASRTGGGGTEAFF.

The count of this clone is one. The gene calls are TRBV5-4 and TRBJ2-1; D might be TRBD1 (6 bases). V lost 2 bases, J lost 7 bases, and 10 bases lay in between. CDR3 length: 13 amino acids. Per the germline V gene, CDR1 is SGHNT and CDR2 is YYREEE (reference sequence). The CDR3 protein is CASSLGTGNEQFF. The DNA for the CDR3 is TGTGCCAGCAGCTTAGGAACAGGGAATGAGCAGTTCTTC.

The V call is TRBV28, the J call TRBJ1-2; no definite D call. Trimming stripped 5 bases from V and 8 bases from J, with 15 bases between. The CDR3 loop spans 13 amino acids. CDR1 MDHEN and CDR2 SYDVKM come from the germline V gene. Written as DNA, the CDR3 is TGTGCCAGCAGTACCGGGCCTCCGGGGGGCTACACCTTC. Its translation: CASSTGPPGGYTF.

This chain uses TRBV20-1 with TRBJ1-2; 8 bases match TRBD1. The length of the CDR3 is 11 residues. Germline loops: CDR1 DFQATT, CDR2 SNEGSKA (reference sequence). CDR3 residues: CSALPPGGSTF. In DNA, the CDR3 is TGCAGCGCTCTTCCCCCAGGGGGCTCTACCTTC.

The chain has TRBV5-6 and TRBJ2-5; D is unclear. The V end was cut by 6 bases, the J end by 2 bases, with 14 bases between. CDR3 size: 14 residues. Germline CDR1 SGHDT, CDR2 YYEEEE. The CDR3 nucleotides are TGTGCCAGCAAAGCGAACGGAGCACAAGAGACCCAGTACTTC. Residues: CASKANGAQETQYF.

The genes are TRBV6-6 and TRBJ1-1, with D tentatively TRBD1 (5 bases). V was trimmed by 2 bases and J by 7 bases, leaving 14 bases between them. Per the germline V gene, CDR1 is MNHNY and CDR2 is SVGAGI (reference sequence). The CDR3 contains 14 residues. This CDR3 reads CASSYPELGLEAFF. DNA of the CDR3: TGTGCCAGCAGTTACCCCGAATTGGGGCTTGAAGCTTTCTTT.

The chain combines TRBV30 with TRBJ1-6; D might be TRBD1 (5 bases). The V and J ends lost 4 bases and 9 bases respectively, with 19 bases between them. This CDR3 has 15 amino acids. Germline loops: CDR1 GTSNPN, CDR2 SVGIG (reference sequence). As DNA, the CDR3 is TGTGCCTGGAACCCTGGGACGGGGGAGCTTTCACCCCTCCACTTT. Encoded protein: CAWNPGTGELSPLHF.

The V call is TRBV10-3, the J call TRBJ2-5, with D possibly matching TRBD1 (6 bases). Between the trimmed V and J ends, which lost 7 bases and 0 bases, there was a span of 9 bases. The CDR3 is made up of 13 amino acids. Germline V gives CDR1 ENHRY, CDR2 SYGVKD. CDR3 sequence: CAIMGQNQETQYF. As DNA, the CDR3 is TGTGCCATCATGGGACAAAACCAAGAGACCCAGTACTTC.

The rearrangement joins TRBV7-2 to TRBJ1-2; D gene ambiguous. This CDR3 has 16 amino acids. The V end was cut by 2 bases, the J end by 4 bases, with 17 bases between. Germline CDR1 SGHTA, CDR2 FQGNSA. Here the CDR3 reads CASSLIGGRGFYGYTF. The DNA of the CDR3 is TGTGCCAGCAGCTTAATTGGAGGCCGCGGTTTCTATGGCTACACCTTC.

The J gene is TRBJ2-1, the V gene TRBV7-2; possibly TRBD2 for D (6 bases). V was trimmed by 2 bases and J by 4 bases, leaving 15 bases between them. CDR1 and CDR2 (germline): SGHTA, FQGNSA. This CDR3 spans 16 amino acids. The CDR3 sequence: CASSLQPPGTYNEQFF. The CDR3 DNA reads TGTGCCAGCAGCTTACAACCCCCCGGGACTTACAATGAGCAGTTCTTC.

The chain has TRBV30 and TRBJ2-5; 9 bases align to TRBD1. This CDR3 is built from 12 residues. J lost 5 bases, V lost 4 bases, and 2 bases had no gene match. Per germline, CDR1 GTSNPN and CDR2 SVGIG (reference sequence). CDR3 region: CAWNRGPETQYF. For the CDR3, the DNA is TGTGCCTGGAACAGGGGGCCGGAGACCCAGTACTTC.

The chain employs TRBV5-4 and TRBJ2-5; a weak D match, TRBD1 (6 bases). CDR3 size: 16 residues. V was clipped by 4 bases and J by 5 bases, with 21 bases between them. Germline V gene lookup returns CDR1 SGHNT and CDR2 YYREEE (reference sequence). The CDR3 protein is CASSPAAQTGSETQYF. In DNA, the CDR3 is TGTGCCAGCAGCCCGGCGGCACAAACAGGGTCCGAGACCCAGTACTTC. Full variable domain (missing parts from reference TRBV5-4 and TRBJ2-5): ETGVTQSPTHLIKTRGQQVTLRCSSQSGHNTVSWYQQALGQGPQFIFQYYREEENGRGNFPPRFSGLQFPNYSSELNVNALELDDSALYLCASSPAAQTGSETQYFGPGTRLLVL.

The rearrangement joins TRBV18 to TRBJ2-3, with D perhaps TRBD1 (6 bases). CDR1 KGHSH and CDR2 LQKENI come from the germline V gene. The CDR3 runs to 14 residues. Trimming left V 3 bases short and J 5 bases short, with 12 bases between. CDR3 sequence: CASSPQGSRDTQYF. As DNA, the CDR3 is TGTGCCAGCTCACCCCAGGGGTCGCGAGATACGCAGTATTTT.

This clone appeared a single time. The gene calls are TRBV28 and TRBJ1-2; 8 bases match TRBD1. Germline CDR1 is MDHEN and CDR2 is SYDVKM. The CDR3 has 16 amino acids. The trim removed 1 base at V and 4 bases at J, leaving 8 bases unmatched. The CDR3 coding sequence is TGTGCCAGCAGTTTATCACCAGGGGGCATAGGCTATGGCTACACCTTC. Translating gives CASSLSPGGIGYGYTF.

The chain recombines TRBV6-5 with TRBJ1-1; no definite D call. Trimming removed 1 base from V and 4 bases from J, with 10 bases in between. The CDR3 contains 14 residues. Germline-derived CDR1 and CDR2 are MNHEY and SVGAGI. DNA for the CDR3: TGTGCCAGCAGTTACTTCGGGGATATCACTGAAGCTTTCTTT. Encoded protein: CASSYFGDITEAFF.